These 32 T cell receptor beta chains share one sample of origin, sequenced in a study of beta chain features in type 1 diabetes. Isolated RNA was reverse transcribed in full, so expressed TCRB transcripts were sequenced. The repertoire was sequenced with immunoSEQ multiplex PCR; TCRdb's copy has only in-frame clones and lacks some. The sample has around 300,000 clones, 7.5% to 9.5% seen once. Sequences were obtained from central memory CD4+ T cells from blood. The receptors stem from a young woman in good health.

This clone was detected a few times. The CDR3 nucleotides are TGCAGCGTTGACACAGGGCCAGGGGTCACAGATACGCAGTATTTT. It codes for CSVDTGPGVTDTQYF. The chain joins TRBV29-1 to TRBJ2-3, with D maybe TRBD1 (6 bases). Trimming removed 3 bases at V and 2 bases at J, with 15 bases between. The CDR3 has 15 amino acids. The V gene's germline CDR1 is SQVTM and CDR2 ANQGSEA.

This clone was counted only a few times. Here the CDR3 reads CASSFKPSTDTQYF. CDR3 DNA sequence: TGTGCCAGCAGCTTTAAACCAAGCACAGATACGCAGTATTTT. The rearrangement links TRBV11-2 to TRBJ2-3, with D hard to call. Germline V CDR1 and CDR2: SGHAT, FQNNGV. The CDR3 is made up of 14 amino acids. Deletions cut 3 bases from V and 0 bases from J, with 7 bases between.

This clone was observed a few times. V usage is TRBV28 and J usage is TRBJ1-5; D might be TRBD1 (6 bases). The CDR3 consists of 14 residues. V was pared by 7 bases and J by 9 bases, with 19 bases between. The germline V gene encodes CDR1 MDHEN and CDR2 SYDVKM. CDR3 sequence reads: CASIRSDGGRPQHF. DNA of the CDR3: TGTGCCAGCATCCGATCGGACGGGGGGCGGCCCCAGCATTTT.

On this clone itself: The same CDR3 is also encoded by other DNA sequences in this sample. The gene calls are TRBV5-1 and TRBJ1-5, with D possibly matching TRBD1 (5 bases). The V and J ends lost 1 base and 1 base respectively, with 9 bases between them. From germline, CDR1 is SGHRS and CDR2 YFSETQ. The CDR3 sequence is 15 residues long. CDR3: CASSLLGGSNQPQHF. For the CDR3, the DNA is TGCGCCAGCAGCTTGCTGGGGGGGAGCAATCAGCCCCAGCATTTT.

This clone was observed a handful of times. V gene TRBV14 combines with J gene TRBJ2-7, with D possibly TRBD2 on 5 matching bases. CDR3 length: 14 amino acids. The V gene lost 4 bases and the J gene lost 3 bases, with 13 bases spanning the gap. Germline V lookup: CDR1 SGHDN, CDR2 FVKESK. Here the CDR3 reads CASSPGNGLYEQYF. CDR3 DNA: TGTGCCAGCAGCCCCGGCAATGGACTCTACGAGCAGTACTTC.

This clone turned up a few times. The chain joins TRBV4-3 to TRBJ1-1, with D perhaps matching TRBD1 (6 bases). Germline V gene lookup returns CDR1 LGHNA and CDR2 YSLEER. The length of the CDR3 is 17 residues. V gave up 1 base and J gave up 4 bases, with 19 bases separating them. DNA for the CDR3: TGCGCCAGCAGCCAAGTTAGCGTCGCAGGGGAGGGCACTGAAGCTTTCTTT. Encoded protein: CASSQVSVAGEGTEAFF.

V usage is TRBV5-6 and J usage is TRBJ2-2, with no clear D. The V end was cut by 1 base, the J end by 7 bases, with 5 bases between. Germline V lookup: CDR1 SGHDT, CDR2 YYEEEE. The CDR3 loop spans 12 amino acids. The CDR3 sequence is CASSLPIGELFF. The CDR3 DNA reads as TGTGCCAGCAGCTTGCCGATCGGGGAGCTGTTTTTT.

This sequence joins TRBV6-5 and TRBJ1-2; no definite D call. CDR3 length equals 12 residues. The germline gives CDR1 MNHEY, CDR2 SVGAGI. Trimming left V 6 bases short and J 8 bases short, with 13 bases between. CDR3 nucleotides: TGTGCCAGCAGCTCCCTGTTAGAAGGCTACACCTTC. It specifies CASSSLLEGYTF.

In this sample, this clone turned up a few times. V usage is TRBV7-9 and J usage is TRBJ2-3; tentative D call: TRBD1 (6 bases). Trimming cost V 9 bases and J 2 bases, with 21 bases left between them. Germline CDR1 reads SEHNR; CDR2 reads FQNEAQ (reference sequence). This CDR3 is 16 amino acids long. In DNA form, the CDR3 reads TGTGCCAGTGCCGCACCTGGGGACATTTACACAGATACGCAGTATTTT. Residues: CASAAPGDIYTDTQYF.

This clone was detected only a few times. The chain uses TRBV5-6 and TRBJ2-1; the match to TRBD2 covers 9 bases. Per the germline V gene, CDR1 is SGHDT and CDR2 is YYEEEE. This CDR3 spans 16 amino acids. After removal of 4 bases from V and 0 bases from J, the junction contained 5 bases not matched to a gene. CDR3 in DNA: TGTGCCAGCAGCGGATTGGGACTAGCCTCCTACAATGAGCAGTTCTTC. It translates to CASSGLGLASYNEQFF.

This chain links TRBV5-1 with TRBJ1-4, with a tentative D call TRBD1 (5 bases). Germline V CDR1 and CDR2: SGHRS, YFSETQ. The CDR3 contains 14 residues. Between the trimmed V and J ends, which lost 1 base and 5 bases, there was a span of 9 bases. CDR3 DNA: TGCGCCAGCAGCTTGTCCAGGGCAAATGAAAAACTGTTTTTT. Its protein product is CASSLSRANEKLFF.

This clone occurred many times. The rearrangement links TRBV4-3 to TRBJ2-5, with 12 bases lining up with TRBD2. The CDR3 sequence is 19 residues long. V lost 2 bases, J lost 2 bases, and 12 bases stayed unmatched. Germline CDR1 is LGHNA and CDR2 is YSLEER. The CDR3 region is CASSQPTGLAGGIQETQYF. CDR3 nucleotide sequence: TGCGCCAGCAGCCAACCTACCGGGCTAGCGGGGGGGATTCAAGAGACCCAGTACTTC.

There are a few counts of this clone. V usage is TRBV5-6 and J usage is TRBJ1-5, with D unclear. The V end was cut by 7 bases, the J end by 5 bases, with 7 bases between. CDR1 SGHDT and CDR2 YYEEEE come from the germline V gene. The length of the CDR3 is 11 residues. CDR3 region: CASPPHQPQHF. The CDR3 bases are TGTGCCAGCCCGCCCCATCAGCCCCAGCATTTT.

In this sample, this clone turned up a few times. The chain uses TRBV29-1 and TRBJ1-2, with D uncertain. From germline, CDR1 is SQVTM and CDR2 ANQGSEA. This CDR3 contains 8 residues. V lost 1 base and J lost 9, with 0 bases in between. The CDR3 is CSVEGYTF. In nucleotides, the CDR3 is TGCAGCGTTGAAGGCTACACCTTC.

The rearrangement uses TRBV7-2 and TRBJ2-5, with D perhaps matching TRBD1 (5 bases). This CDR3 has 14 residues. Trimming removed 5 bases from V and 6 bases from J, with 16 bases in between. Germline V CDR1 and CDR2: SGHTA, FQGNSA. The CDR3 spells CASSPSSRVKTQYF. The CDR3 DNA sequence: TGTGCCAGCAGCCCCTCAAGCAGGGTTAAGACCCAGTACTTC.

Here the CDR3 DNA reads TGCAGCGTTGAATCGGACACCTACAATGAGCAGTTCTTC. The encoded protein is CSVESDTYNEQFF. V usage is TRBV29-1 and J usage is TRBJ2-1; weak D call: TRBD1 (5 bases). Per germline, CDR1 SQVTM and CDR2 ANQGSEA. CDR3 length equals 13 residues. Trimming cost V 2 bases and J 2 bases, with 7 bases left between them.

The rearrangement joins TRBV7-2 to TRBJ1-1, with 8 bases lining up with TRBD1. J was trimmed by 9 bases and V by 2 bases; bases with no gene match: 5. The CDR3 consists of 13 residues. Germline CDR1 SGHTA, CDR2 FQGNSA. The CDR3 DNA sequence: TGTGCCAGCAGCTTAATGCCCAGGGGGCAAGCTTTCTTT. It translates to CASSLMPRGQAFF.

This rearrangement joins TRBV30 to TRBJ1-1; D possibly corresponds to TRBD1 (5 bases). The CDR3 is 15 residues long. V lost 4 bases to trimming and J lost 0 bases, with 15 bases between them. The germline gives CDR1 GTSNPN, CDR2 SVGIG (reference sequence). The CDR3 is CAWTRYGGVNTEAFF. CDR3 DNA: TGTGCCTGGACCCGGTATGGGGGGGTGAACACTGAAGCTTTCTTT. The whole variable domain, filled in from reference TRBV30 and TRBJ1-1, reads SQTIHQWPATLVQPVGSPLSLECTVEGTSNPNLYWYRQAAGRGLQLLFYSVGIGQISSEVPQNLSASRPQDRQFILSSKKLLLSDSGFYLCAWTRYGGVNTEAFFGQGTRLTVV.

This clone was counted between two and nine times. V gene TRBV5-8 combines with J gene TRBJ2-1; D not certain. The CDR3 consists of 14 residues. V was clipped by 0 bases and J by 0 bases, with 4 bases between them. Germline-derived CDR1 and CDR2 are SGHTS and YDEGEE. The DNA for the CDR3 is TGTGCCAGCAGCTTGGGAATCTCCTACAATGAGCAGTTCTTC. Protein product: CASSLGISYNEQFF.

This clone was recorded a few times. J is TRBJ2-1 and V is TRBV7-9; D gene unclear. CDR3 length: 10 residues. Germline CDR1 SEHNR, CDR2 FQNEAQ (reference sequence). Deletions cut 4 bases from V and 5 bases from J, with 0 bases between. CDR3 bases: TGTGCCAGCAGCTACAATGAGCAGTTCTTC. This codes for CASSYNEQFF.

This chain connects TRBV7-9 to TRBJ1-2, with 7 bases matching TRBD1. This CDR3 comprises 15 residues. Trimming cost V 5 bases and J 2 bases; bases outside gene matches: 8. Germline V gives CDR1 SEHNR, CDR2 FQNEAQ (reference sequence). The CDR3 nucleotides are TGTGCCAGCAGCCCTCGACAGGGTCCCAACTATGGCTACACCTTC. Translation gives CASSPRQGPNYGYTF.

The chain carries TRBV28 and TRBJ2-1; either TRBD1 or TRBD2 may fit D (5 bases each). This CDR3 spans 15 amino acids. Germline loops: CDR1 MDHEN, CDR2 SYDVKM. The V gene lost 7 bases and the J gene lost 7 bases, with 20 bases spanning the gap. CDR3 loop: CASIIWSGTRNEQFF. CDR3 DNA: TGTGCCAGCATTATTTGGTCCGGGACCAGGAATGAGCAGTTCTTC.

This clone was seen a handful of times. This chain connects TRBV9 to TRBJ2-1; tentatively, D is TRBD1 (5 bases). The CDR3 has 13 residues. Germline values: CDR1 SGDLS, CDR2 YYNGEE. V lost 2 bases, J lost 2 bases, and 5 bases lay in between. The CDR3 coding sequence is TGTGCCAGCAGCGTGACAGCCTACAATGAGCAGTTCTTC. Translating it yields CASSVTAYNEQFF.

This clone was observed a few times. This chain connects TRBV9 to TRBJ2-1; TRBD2 matches at 12 bases. The V gene's germline CDR1 is SGDLS and CDR2 YYNGEE. The length of the CDR3 is 14 residues. The V gene end was trimmed by 4 bases and the J gene end by 15 bases; junction bases not matched to a gene: 11. CDR3 sequence (DNA): TGTGCCAGCAGCCTTACTAGCGGGGGGCAGAATTCGTTCTTC. Translating it yields CASSLTSGGQNSFF.

V gene TRBV7-9 combines with J gene TRBJ1-1; D is unclear. The V end lost 5 bases, the J end lost 8 bases, and 15 bases lay between the germline ends. Germline-derived CDR1 and CDR2 are SEHNR and FQNEAQ (reference sequence). The CDR3 contains 13 residues. The CDR3 nucleotides read TGTGCCAGCAGCCCCCTCTTCCGGGCAGAAGCTTTCTTT. Translation: CASSPLFRAEAFF.

About this clone itself: The same CDR3 also results from other DNA sequences found in this sample. The rearrangement joins TRBV7-9 to TRBJ2-3, with D hard to call. Per germline, CDR1 SEHNR and CDR2 FQNEAQ (reference sequence). This CDR3 has 11 amino acids. The V and J ends lost 3 bases and 6 bases respectively, with 4 bases between them. The CDR3 DNA is TGTGCCAGCAGCTTCGCGGATACGCAGTATTTT. This gives the protein CASSFADTQYF.

This clone has more than one count but fewer than ten. V gene TRBV7-2 combines with J gene TRBJ1-1; no clear D. The CDR3 extends over 13 amino acids. V was clipped by 4 bases and J by 0 bases, with 6 bases between them. Germline-derived CDR1 and CDR2 are SGHTA and FQGNSA. Here the CDR3 reads CASSSALNTEAFF. The CDR3, as DNA: TGTGCCAGCAGCTCCGCCCTGAACACTGAAGCTTTCTTT.

This clone came up many times. V is TRBV5-1 and J is TRBJ2-7; possibly TRBD1 for D (5 bases). The CDR3 runs 13 residues. V shed 1 base and J shed 6 bases, with 11 bases lying between them. Germline values: CDR1 SGHRS, CDR2 YFSETQ. This CDR3 is CASSLTGTGEQYV. In DNA, the CDR3 is TGCGCCAGCAGCTTGACAGGAACGGGCGAGCAGTACGTC.

A note on this clone: A read error may account for a junction end that differs from germline. J is TRBJ2-3 and V is TRBV5-4; D ambiguous. This CDR3 has 16 residues. Germline CDR1 reads SGHNT; CDR2 reads YYREEE (reference sequence). CDR3 in amino acids: CASSQYQASRTDTQYF. CDR3 in DNA: TGCGCCAGCAGCCAATACCAGGCTTCCCGCACAGATACGCAGTATTTT.

This clone was observed at least ten times. The J gene is TRBJ2-3, the V gene TRBV11-2, with D perhaps matching TRBD1 (6 bases). The CDR3 consists of 14 residues. Germline V gene lookup returns CDR1 SGHAT and CDR2 FQNNGV. V was cut by 5 bases and J by 4 bases, with 13 bases left in between. CDR3 sequence: CASSLRQESDTQYF. The DNA for the CDR3 is TGTGCCAGCAGCCTCCGACAGGAGTCAGATACGCAGTATTTT.

The V and J genes are TRBV7-9 and TRBJ1-6; a possible D gene is TRBD1 (5 bases). Trimming pared 3 bases from V and 9 bases from J, leaving 12 bases between. Germline V lookup: CDR1 SEHNR, CDR2 FQNEAQ (reference sequence). The CDR3 has 14 residues. DNA for the CDR3: TGTGCCAGCAGCTTGCAGGGACCGGGTTCACCCCTCCACTTT. This codes for CASSLQGPGSPLHF.

This clone was detected a few times. V usage is TRBV29-1 and J usage is TRBJ2-1; 12 bases line up with TRBD2. This CDR3 spans 14 amino acids. The germline V gene has CDR1 SQVTM and CDR2 ANQGSEA. V was clipped by 5 bases and J by 9 bases; unmatched bases: 8. The CDR3 DNA sequence: TGCAGCGTTCCTGGACTAGCGGGAACACGTGAGCAGTTCTTC. This encodes CSVPGLAGTREQFF.